This T cell receptor beta chain was captured by sequencing in a study of blood T cell repertoires in COVID-19. Background on the study: Material from acute and convalescent COVID-19 was sourced from the United States, Italy and Spain. T cells, B-cell-depleted T cells, or PBMCs provided the cDNA or gDNA that served as material.

Original processing methods: For nucleated cells, counts were estimated from reference gene primer amplification. Sequencing used immunoSEQ multiplex PCR; TCRdb keeps in-frame clones, though not all of them. For V, J and clone size, that table is used; D and trimming come from the DNA. The profile shows some 120,000 clones, roughly four fifths of them singletons. The sequence was obtained from a human donor in a cohort sampled during active COVID-19. Sequenced sample: peripheral blood.

The CDR3: CASSFGQGKGEQFF. CDR3 in DNA: TGTGCCAGCAGTTTCGGACAGGGGAAAGGTGAGCAGTTCTTC. This chain joins TRBV27 and TRBJ2-1; TRBD1 matches 9 bases. With V trimmed by 3 bases and J by 9 bases, 6 bases remained unmatched. CDR1 is MNHEY and CDR2 is SMNVEV in the germline V gene (reference sequence). The CDR3 extends over 14 amino acids.